This T cell receptor (beta chain) was obtained from a study of CD8 T cells in ankylosing spondylitis (TCRdb year 2017). As for the study more broadly: The study set out to find disease-linked TCR variants by profiling T cell receptor beta repertoires in ankylosing spondylitis patients and healthy donors. The full study cohort comprised around 25 ankylosing spondylitis patients and about 110 healthy donors. Samples of peripheral blood were taken, and for ankylosing spondylitis patients, synovial fluid was collected as well.

Findings and caveats that apply to the study as a whole: According to the report, matched synovial fluid samples from ankylosing spondylitis patients were significantly enriched for the disease-linked clones. A CD8+ phenotype was shown by the disease-linked clones, which were found at relatively low frequencies in peripheral blood. A TCR beta motif made up of several highly homologous amino acid variants appeared to be characteristic of blood from ankylosing spondylitis patients. Some TCR beta motif variants had previously been reported in synovial fluid and blood of reactive arthritis patients, which suggested common disease-initiation mechanisms.

On this clonotype itself: Its antigen has not been determined. No quality values exist for individual bases; no much larger clone is one base distant.

The sequencing machine was an Illumina HiSeq 2500. TCR beta libraries were prepared by quantitative 5'-RACE with molecular barcodes. On the study's bioinformatics: Disease-linked TCR variants were identified with a new computational method built on a probabilistic model of VDJ rearrangement. TCRdb's own reprocessing of the public reads used fastp at Q25 and MiXCR and kept productive beta chains. Here each entry gathers all rows of one CDR3 protein and keeps the most common genes and DNA. For this entry, the V and J calls and clone size follow TCRdb and not the study's own pipeline. For this sample there are about 90,000 distinct CDR3 sequences; 9% appear just once. Clones ranked in the top ten supply over 25% of the sample. V loses 4 bases at its end and J loses 5 bases; junction bases beyond the gene matches: 12. The CDR3 contains 18 residues, cysteine and phenylalanine counted. Only the CDR3 portion is preserved as DNA: 54 bases, with reading frame beginning at the first base. The germline V gene (reference sequence) supplies CDR1 WNHNN and CDR2 SYGVQD.

The V and J genes are TRBV10-1 and TRBJ2-1; 12 middle bases align to TRBD2. Sequencing was carried out using blood, either unsorted or a sorted T cell fraction (not recorded which). The TCR comes from a male donor with ankylosing spondylitis. The DNA sequence reads TGCGCCAGCAGTGGGGGACTAGCGGGTGATGTCTTGGACAATGAGCAGTTCTTC. This yields the protein CASSGGLAGDVLDNEQFF.